This T cell receptor beta chain was identified during a study of regulatory T cells in long-lasting Graves disease. Time point specified: persistent/refractory GD, antithyroid drugs over 5 years with positive TRAb. Extracted RNA from PBMCs served as the source of the TCR library. The V gene end was trimmed by 5 bases and the J gene end by 4 bases; junction bases not matched to a gene: 7. The CDR3 covers 16 residues. Germline loops: CDR1 SGHAT, CDR2 FQNNGV. This clonotype was seen repeatedly, ten times or more. Construction of TCR beta libraries relied on iRepertoire HTBI primers and on Arm-PCR targeting CDR3 regions. Each CDR3 protein gets one entry after TCRdb re-called the multiplex PCR reads with MiXCR. Of 400,000 to 500,000 distinct CDR3 sequences in the sample, roughly a fifth were seen once.

The sequences come from peripheral blood mononuclear cells (PBMCs), collected when the disease was refractory, from a patient treated with antithyroid drugs. The clonotype comes from a female donor with Graves disease. This rearrangement joins TRBV11-2 to TRBJ2-2; 10 bases are a match to TRBD2. CDR3 nucleotides: TGTGCCAGCAGCCCTCGGACTAGCGGTTCCACCGGGGAGCTGTTTTTT. It translates to CASSPRTSGSTGELFF.